Detailed here is one T cell receptor (beta chain). The antigen remains unidentified. The repertoire was sequenced with immunoSEQ multiplex PCR; TCRdb's copy has only in-frame clones and lacks some. The sample yields roughly 2.5 million clones, around nine tenths seen once. This sample is drawn from a study of shared clonotypes between healthy human individuals. Background on the study: Every donor yielded three CD4 naive, three CD4 memory, two CD8 naive and one CD8 memory plate. Overall study findings and caveats: Non-shared clonotypes had lower generation probabilities than clonotypes shared by all four sorted-subset donors.

Germline V gives CDR1 SEHNR, CDR2 FQNEAQ (reference sequence). V lost 6 bases and J lost 4; bases outside the gene matches: 10. The CDR3 has 17 residues. The receptor was derived from a man aged 18 to 30 in good health. This rearrangement joins TRBV7-9 to TRBJ2-1; 12 nucleotides align to TRBD2. The sample comprised naive CD4+ T cells sorted from blood. Stated subset: CD45RA+ positively selected. CDR3 DNA sequence: TGTGCCAGCAGTTTATCTAGCGGGGGGGTTACTTACAATGAGCAGTTCTTC. Amino acid sequence: CASSLSSGGVTYNEQFF.